A selection of T cell receptor beta chains follows, all from one sample in a study of blood T cell repertoires in COVID-19. TCRdb's copy holds only in-frame clones and misses some; the assay was immunoSEQ multiplex PCR. The data show roughly 410,000 clones, with around nine tenths seen just once and about 1.6% held by the top ten. Material for sequencing was peripheral blood. These receptors were taken from a woman between 40 and 55 years old with COVID-19, enrolled during active disease. The CDR3 runs from the conserved cysteine through the conserved F or W. The order of the fields is D gene, J gene, V gene, clone size, CDR3 DNA, CDR3 protein. D genes are given only for firm matches. Not every row has a clone size; where given, it reads once, few, many or a size class.

>TRBD2|TRBJ2-3|TRBV4-3|NA
TGCGCCAGCAGCCAGAACGGGAGGGTAGATACGCAGTATTTT
CASSQNGRVDTQYF
>NA|TRBJ1-5|TRBV6-6|NA
TGTGCCAGCAGTCCAGCCCGGGGCAATCAGCCCCAGCATTTT
CASSPARGNQPQHF
>TRBD2|TRBJ2-1|TRBV9|NA
TGTGCCAGCAGCGTAGTGGTTAGCGGGATCAATGAGCAGTTCTTC
CASSVVVSGINEQFF
>TRBD2|TRBJ2-7|TRBV11-2|NA
TGTGCCAGCAGCTTAGCCGGACTAGCGCCTTACGAGCAGTACTTC
CASSLAGLAPYEQYF
>TRBD1|TRBJ1-2|TRBV2|NA
TGTGCCAGCAGTGAACCCCGGACAGGAATTAACTATGGCTACACCTTC
CASSEPRTGINYGYTF
>NA|TRBJ1-5|TRBV10-2|NA
TGCGCCAGCAGTGAGTGGGAGGGAATGGGGCTCGATCAGCCCCAGCATTTT
CASSEWEGMGLDQPQHF
>TRBD2|TRBJ2-1|TRBV5-4|NA
TGTGCCAGCAGTTCCTGGACTAGCGGGACCTACAATGAGCAGTTCTTC
CASSSWTSGTYNEQFF
>NA|TRBJ2-5|TRBV2|NA
TGTGCCAGCAGGACCAGTACCGGGGCCCAGTACTTC
CASRTSTGAQYF
>NA|TRBJ1-5|TRBV28|NA
TGTGCCAGCAGCCACTTGGGCAGGGGCAATCAGCCCCAGCATTTT
CASSHLGRGNQPQHF
>NA|TRBJ1-6|TRBV7-2|NA
TGTGCCAGCAGCTTAAAAGCAGGGGAGAATTCACCCCTCCACTTT
CASSLKAGENSPLHF
>NA|TRBJ2-1|TRBV3-1/TRBV3-2|NA
TGTGCCAGCAGGGAGAGCTCCTACAATGAGCAGTTCTTC
CASRESSYNEQFF
>TRBD1|TRBJ1-6|TRBV12-5|NA
TGTGCTAGTGGTTTGGTTCAGGGACAGGGCATCACACCCCTCCACTTT
CASGLVQGQGITPLHF
>NA|TRBJ2-1|TRBV4-2|once
TGTGCCAGCAGCCAAGATTGGAGGGGGCCCCCTGTGGTAAATGAGCAGTTCTTC
CASSQDWRGPPVVNEQFF
>NA|TRBJ2-7|TRBV30|NA
TGTGCCGGTGGACTGTTGTACGAGCAGTACTTC
CAGGLLYEQYF
>TRBD1|TRBJ1-1|TRBV28|NA
TGTGCCAGCAGTTCTTTGACAGGGGTGAACACTGAAGCTTTCTTT
CASSSLTGVNTEAFF
>TRBD1|TRBJ2-7|TRBV27|NA
TGTGCCAGCAGTTTCCTCGCACAGGGGGCCTACGAGCAGTACTTC
CASSFLAQGAYEQYF
>TRBD1|TRBJ1-1|TRBV5-1|NA
TGCGCCAGCAGCTCGGGACAGGCGTTCAACACTGAAGCTTTCTTT
CASSSGQAFNTEAFF
>NA|TRBJ1-5|TRBV5-1|NA
TGCGCCAGCAGCTTGGAGGCTGGATCCAGGCAGCCCCAGCATTTT
CASSLEAGSRQPQHF
>NA|TRBJ1-5|TRBV7-9|NA
TGTGCCAGCGTACAGTCTTATAGCAATCAGCCCCAGCATTTT
CASVQSYSNQPQHF